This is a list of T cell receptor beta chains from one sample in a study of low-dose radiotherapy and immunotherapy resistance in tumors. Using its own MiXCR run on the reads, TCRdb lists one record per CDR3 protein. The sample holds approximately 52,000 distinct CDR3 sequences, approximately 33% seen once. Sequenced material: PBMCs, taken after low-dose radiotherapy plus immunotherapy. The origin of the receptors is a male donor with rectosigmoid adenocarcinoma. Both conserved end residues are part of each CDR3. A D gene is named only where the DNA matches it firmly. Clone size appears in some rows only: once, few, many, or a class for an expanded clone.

CDR3aa: CASRDTNTGELFF
CDR3nt: TGTGCCAGCAGGGACACTAACACCGGGGAGCTGTTTTTT
v_gene: TRBV25-1
abundance: many
d_gene: -
j_gene: TRBJ2-2

CDR3aa: CASSSQFYEQYF
CDR3nt: TGCGCCAGCAGCTCGCAATTCTACGAGCAGTACTTC
v_gene: TRBV5-1
abundance: many
d_gene: -
j_gene: TRBJ2-7

CDR3aa: CASSKGTANYEQYF
CDR3nt: TGTGCCAGCAGCAAAGGGACTGCAAACTACGAGCAGTACTTC
v_gene: TRBV7-8
abundance: many
d_gene: -
j_gene: TRBJ2-7

CDR3aa: CATSDPGTTNSFEQFF
CDR3nt: TGTGCCACCAGTGATCCCGGGACGACCAATTCTTTCGAGCAGTTCTTC
v_gene: TRBV24-1
abundance: -
d_gene: -
j_gene: TRBJ2-1

CDR3aa: CSARVLLETDTQYF
CDR3nt: TGCAGTGCTAGAGTCCTACTAGAAACAGATACGCAGTATTTT
v_gene: TRBV20-1
abundance: -
d_gene: -
j_gene: TRBJ2-3

CDR3aa: CASSSGQGGAYEQYF
CDR3nt: TGTGCCAGCTCATCGGGACAGGGCGGGGCATACGAGCAGTACTTC
v_gene: TRBV18
abundance: many
d_gene: TRBD1
j_gene: TRBJ2-7

CDR3aa: CASSAQDRGKQPQHF
CDR3nt: TGTGCCAGCAGCGCTCAAGACAGGGGGAAACAGCCCCAGCATTTT
v_gene: TRBV7-2
abundance: many
d_gene: TRBD1
j_gene: TRBJ1-5

CDR3aa: CASSSGDRRTYGYTF
CDR3nt: TGTGCCAGCAGTTCCGGGGACAGGCGAACCTATGGCTACACCTTC
v_gene: TRBV6-2/TRBV6-3
abundance: many
d_gene: TRBD1
j_gene: TRBJ1-2

CDR3aa: CAWSRKAPDTQYF
CDR3nt: TGTGCCTGGAGTCGAAAAGCCCCAGATACGCAGTATTTT
v_gene: TRBV30
abundance: -
d_gene: -
j_gene: TRBJ2-3

CDR3aa: CASSQDYARGAEAFF
CDR3nt: TGCGCCAGCAGCCAAGATTACGCCAGGGGGGCTGAAGCTTTCTTT
v_gene: TRBV4-3
abundance: many
d_gene: TRBD1
j_gene: TRBJ1-1

CDR3aa: CATSDYGDSTDTQYF
CDR3nt: TGTGCCACCAGTGATTACGGAGATAGCACAGATACGCAGTATTTT
v_gene: TRBV24-1
abundance: few
d_gene: -
j_gene: TRBJ2-3

CDR3aa: CASSPSLGYSNQPQHF
CDR3nt: TGTGCCAGCAGCCCTAGTCTGGGTTATAGCAATCAGCCCCAGCATTTT
v_gene: TRBV7-9
abundance: once
d_gene: -
j_gene: TRBJ1-5

CDR3aa: CASSESAGDLTDTQYF
CDR3nt: TGTGCCAGCAGTGAGTCTGCGGGGGACCTCACAGATACGCAGTATTTT
v_gene: TRBV2
abundance: -
d_gene: TRBD2
j_gene: TRBJ2-3

CDR3aa: CASSTQGRTEAFF
CDR3nt: TGTGCCAGCAGTACACAGGGGCGCACTGAAGCTTTCTTT
v_gene: TRBV6-8
abundance: -
d_gene: TRBD1
j_gene: TRBJ1-1

CDR3aa: CASRIQGGEQFF
CDR3nt: TGTGCCAGCAGAATACAGGGAGGTGAGCAGTTCTTC
v_gene: TRBV28
abundance: many
d_gene: -
j_gene: TRBJ2-1

CDR3aa: CASSWGNSYNEQFF
CDR3nt: TGCGCCAGCAGCTGGGGGAACTCCTACAATGAGCAGTTCTTC
v_gene: TRBV5-1
abundance: many
d_gene: -
j_gene: TRBJ2-1

CDR3aa: CASSLGSWDRDTGELFF
CDR3nt: TGTGCCAGCAGCTTAGGCTCCTGGGACAGGGACACCGGGGAGCTGTTTTTT
v_gene: TRBV11-2
abundance: -
d_gene: TRBD1
j_gene: TRBJ2-2

CDR3aa: CSARTGTQADTQYF
CDR3nt: TGCAGTGCTAGGACCGGGACTCAGGCAGATACGCAGTATTTT
v_gene: TRBV20-1
abundance: many
d_gene: -
j_gene: TRBJ2-3

CDR3aa: CASSLGRQTYEQYF
CDR3nt: TGTGCCAGCAGCTTGGGGCGACAGACCTACGAGCAGTACTTC
v_gene: TRBV5-4
abundance: -
d_gene: -
j_gene: TRBJ2-7

CDR3aa: CASRQGAPNTGELFF
CDR3nt: TGTGCCAGCAGACAGGGGGCCCCGAACACCGGGGAGCTGTTTTTT
v_gene: TRBV12-3/TRBV12-4
abundance: many
d_gene: TRBD1
j_gene: TRBJ2-2

CDR3aa: CASSLRRASGVTDTQYF
CDR3nt: TGTGCCAGCAGCCTCAGAAGGGCTAGCGGGGTCACAGATACGCAGTATTTT
v_gene: TRBV3-1
abundance: many
d_gene: TRBD2
j_gene: TRBJ2-3

CDR3aa: CASTLRSEQYF
CDR3nt: TGTGCCAGCACCCTGCGGAGCGAGCAGTACTTC
v_gene: TRBV28
abundance: few
d_gene: -
j_gene: TRBJ2-7

CDR3aa: CASSQYRGSPLHF
CDR3nt: TGCGCCAGCAGCCAGTACAGGGGGTCACCCCTCCACTTT
v_gene: TRBV4-3
abundance: -
d_gene: TRBD1
j_gene: TRBJ1-6

CDR3aa: CASSDPPGGVFYEQYF
CDR3nt: TGTGCCAGCAGTGATCCCCCGGGAGGTGTATTCTACGAGCAGTACTTC
v_gene: TRBV6-8
abundance: many
d_gene: TRBD2
j_gene: TRBJ2-7

CDR3aa: CASSQVPYGETQYF
CDR3nt: TGCGCCAGCAGCCAAGTCCCGTATGGAGAGACCCAGTACTTC
v_gene: TRBV4-1
abundance: few
d_gene: -
j_gene: TRBJ2-5

CDR3aa: CASSRDRGRYEQYF
CDR3nt: TGTGCCAGCAGCCGGGACAGGGGTAGATACGAGCAGTACTTC
v_gene: TRBV7-2
abundance: many
d_gene: TRBD1
j_gene: TRBJ2-7

CDR3aa: CASSMGGGNNEQFF
CDR3nt: TGTGCCAGTAGTATGGGCGGGGGAAACAATGAGCAGTTCTTC
v_gene: TRBV19
abundance: -
d_gene: TRBD2
j_gene: TRBJ2-1

CDR3aa: CASSPQLAGRGEQFF
CDR3nt: TGTGCCAGCAGCCCCCAACTAGCGGGAAGAGGTGAGCAGTTCTTC
v_gene: TRBV11-2
abundance: -
d_gene: TRBD2
j_gene: TRBJ2-1

CDR3aa: CSARVQGADEQFF
CDR3nt: TGCAGTGCTAGAGTACAGGGGGCGGATGAGCAGTTCTTC
v_gene: TRBV20-1
abundance: many
d_gene: TRBD1
j_gene: TRBJ2-1

CDR3aa: CASNLWGSGANVLTF
CDR3nt: TGTGCCAGCAATCTGTGGGGCTCGGGGGCCAACGTCCTGACTTTC
v_gene: TRBV12-3/TRBV12-4
abundance: many
d_gene: -
j_gene: TRBJ2-6

CDR3aa: CASSLSGDHEQFF
CDR3nt: TGCGCCAGCAGCTTGTCCGGGGACCATGAGCAGTTCTTC
v_gene: TRBV5-1
abundance: -
d_gene: -
j_gene: TRBJ2-1

CDR3aa: CASSLAARRETQYF
CDR3nt: TGTGCCAGCAGCTTAGCGGCTAGAAGGGAGACCCAGTACTTC
v_gene: TRBV7-9
abundance: -
d_gene: -
j_gene: TRBJ2-5

CDR3aa: CATSDPHGQTPYGYTF
CDR3nt: TGTGCCACCAGTGATCCCCATGGACAGACGCCGTATGGCTACACCTTC
v_gene: TRBV24-1
abundance: -
d_gene: -
j_gene: TRBJ1-2

CDR3aa: CASSAVTSGTGGNQPQHF
CDR3nt: TGTGCCAGTAGTGCAGTTACTTCCGGGACAGGGGGCAATCAGCCCCAGCATTTT
v_gene: TRBV19
abundance: many
d_gene: TRBD1
j_gene: TRBJ1-5

CDR3aa: CASSQGKVTYEQYF
CDR3nt: TGTGCCAGCAGCCAAGGGAAAGTAACCTACGAGCAGTACTTC
v_gene: TRBV3-1
abundance: many
d_gene: -
j_gene: TRBJ2-7

CDR3aa: CASSFESSEQYF
CDR3nt: TGTGCCAGCAGCTTTGAGTCGAGCGAGCAGTACTTC
v_gene: TRBV5-6
abundance: -
d_gene: -
j_gene: TRBJ2-7

CDR3aa: CSVMQGTTPGEQYF
CDR3nt: TGCAGCGTCATGCAGGGAACTACTCCTGGCGAGCAGTACTTC
v_gene: TRBV29-1
abundance: -
d_gene: -
j_gene: TRBJ2-7

CDR3aa: CASSQDMLGLAGASSTDTQYF
CDR3nt: TGCGCCAGCAGCCAAGATATGTTGGGACTAGCGGGGGCCTCTAGCACAGATACGCAGTATTTT
v_gene: TRBV4-3
abundance: many
d_gene: TRBD2
j_gene: TRBJ2-3

CDR3aa: CASSKGTPANEKLFF
CDR3nt: TGTGCCAGCAGTAAGGGGACGCCGGCCAATGAAAAACTGTTTTTT
v_gene: TRBV12-3/TRBV12-4
abundance: -
d_gene: -
j_gene: TRBJ1-4

CDR3aa: CASSLRDRVHEQYF
CDR3nt: TGTGCCAGCAGCTTAAGGGACAGGGTTCACGAGCAGTACTTC
v_gene: TRBV7-9
abundance: many
d_gene: TRBD1
j_gene: TRBJ2-7

CDR3aa: CASSLSGQGLNTYNEQFF
CDR3nt: TGTGCCAGCAGCCTCTCCGGACAGGGGCTTAACACCTACAATGAGCAGTTCTTC
v_gene: TRBV7-2
abundance: -
d_gene: TRBD1
j_gene: TRBJ2-1

CDR3aa: CASSSRQGSTDTQYF
CDR3nt: TGTGCCAGTAGTTCTCGACAGGGAAGCACAGATACGCAGTATTTT
v_gene: TRBV19
abundance: -
d_gene: TRBD1
j_gene: TRBJ2-3

CDR3aa: CASLHATNEKLFF
CDR3nt: TGTGCCAGCCTGCATGCAACTAATGAAAAACTGTTTTTT
v_gene: TRBV19
abundance: many
d_gene: -
j_gene: TRBJ1-4

CDR3aa: CASSYNRVNNEQFF
CDR3nt: TGTGCCAGCAGCTACAACAGGGTAAACAATGAGCAGTTCTTC
v_gene: TRBV7-9
abundance: -
d_gene: -
j_gene: TRBJ2-1

CDR3aa: CASSLSRTGANVLTF
CDR3nt: TGCGCCAGCAGCCTATCCCGAACTGGGGCCAACGTCCTGACTTTC
v_gene: TRBV4-1
abundance: many
d_gene: -
j_gene: TRBJ2-6

CDR3aa: CSVGQGSPIQYF
CDR3nt: TGCAGCGTTGGACAGGGAAGTCCCATTCAGTACTTC
v_gene: TRBV29-1
abundance: many
d_gene: TRBD1
j_gene: TRBJ2-4